These 13 T cell receptor beta chains were sequenced from one sample in a study of CD8 T cells in Susac syndrome. Reverse transcription of about 0.45 to 1 ug RNA used random hexamers. In TCRdb, the immunoSEQ multiplex PCR reads were re-called with MiXCR into one record per CDR3 protein. The table has about 100,000 distinct CDR3 sequences, approximately 95% seen once. The sample consisted of CD8+ T cells from PBMCs. Every receptor here comes from a human donor in good health.

This chain joins TRBV29-1 and TRBJ1-2; 9 nucleotides agree with TRBD1. With V trimmed by 2 bases and J by 4 bases, 8 bases remained unmatched. Germline-derived CDR1 and CDR2 are SQVTM and ANQGSEA. This CDR3 is 15 amino acids long. Written as DNA, the CDR3 is TGCAGCGTTGAAACAACAGGGGGCTCGGGCTATGGCTACACCTTC. Its protein is CSVETTGGSGYGYTF.

The genes are TRBV6-1 and TRBJ1-2; D is undetermined. CDR3 size: 14 residues. V shed 8 bases and J shed 0 bases, with 13 bases lying between them. The germline CDR1 and CDR2 sequences are MNHNS and SASEGT. CDR3 sequence (DNA): TGTGCCAGCCACCCTGCCGGGTCTAACTATGGCTACACCTTC. Its translation is CASHPAGSNYGYTF.

The genes are TRBV27 and TRBJ1-5, with a weak D call TRBD1 (5 bases). The germline gives CDR1 MNHEY, CDR2 SMNVEV (reference sequence). The V end lost 0 bases, the J end lost 1 base, and 7 bases lay between the germline ends. The CDR3 runs to 15 residues. CDR3 amino acids: CASSLSGTSNQPQHF. Here the CDR3 DNA reads TGTGCCAGCAGTTTATCCGGGACCAGCAATCAGCCCCAGCATTTT.

The gene calls are TRBV7-6 and TRBJ1-2; D remains ambiguous. Trimming pared 1 base from V and 4 bases from J, leaving 10 bases between. CDR1 SGHVS and CDR2 FNYEAQ come from the germline V gene. CDR3 length: 14 residues. CDR3 nucleotide sequence: TGTGCCAGCAGCTTAGAGGCCGGAATCTATGGCTACACCTTC. This gives the protein CASSLEAGIYGYTF.

The chain couples TRBV2 to TRBJ1-2, with 8 bases matching TRBD1. The germline gives CDR1 SNHLY, CDR2 FYNNEI. V dropped 6 bases and J dropped 13; count of bases not matched to a gene: 4. This CDR3 contains 10 residues. The CDR3, as DNA: TGTGCCAGCAGCCGGGACAGGCTCACCTTC. Amino acid sequence: CASSRDRLTF.

The rearrangement joins TRBV7-9 to TRBJ2-7; D is ambiguous. This CDR3 comprises 12 residues. V lost 1 base and J 3 bases, leaving 4 bases between the germline ends. The germline gives CDR1 SEHNR, CDR2 FQNEAQ (reference sequence). CDR3 protein: CASSLEFYEQYF. In DNA, the CDR3 is TGTGCCAGCAGCTTAGAATTCTACGAGCAGTACTTC.

This chain uses TRBV19 with TRBJ1-5; no definite D call. CDR3 length: 14 amino acids. V was cut by 3 bases and J by 7 bases, with 13 bases left in between. Germline-derived CDR1 and CDR2 are LNHDA and SQIVND (reference sequence). The CDR3 DNA sequence: TGTGCCAGTAGTATTTCGGCAGGTGGGCAGCCCCAGCATTTT. This codes for CASSISAGGQPQHF.

V is TRBV20-1 and J is TRBJ1-2; D may be TRBD1 (5 bases). The ends were cut back, 0 bases at V and 3 bases at J, with 11 bases in the middle. Per the germline V gene, CDR1 is DFQATT and CDR2 is SNEGSKA (reference sequence). CDR3 length: 14 amino acids. The chain's CDR3 is CSARDIVQDYGYTF. The CDR3 DNA follows: TGCAGTGCTAGAGATATTGTACAGGACTATGGCTACACCTTC.

V usage is TRBV6-2 or TRBV6-3 and J usage is TRBJ2-7; D is possibly TRBD1 (5 bases). The germline V and J ends were trimmed by 2 bases and 2 bases, with 10 bases remaining between them. The length of the CDR3 is 14 residues. In germline, CDR1 is MNHEY, CDR2 SVGEGT. The CDR3 sequence: CASSYADIPYEQYF. The CDR3 DNA reads as TGTGCCAGCAGTTACGCGGACATACCCTACGAGCAGTACTTC.

CDR3: CSVEPISGDRVYNEQFF. The CDR3 DNA reads as TGCAGCGTTGAACCAATAAGTGGGGACAGAGTATACAATGAGCAGTTCTTC. The chain couples TRBV29-1 to TRBJ2-1; 7 nucleotides line up with TRBD1. CDR3 length: 17 residues. Trimming took 2 bases from V and 4 from J; bases not matched to a gene: 14. Germline CDR1 SQVTM, CDR2 ANQGSEA.

The rearrangement uses TRBV13 and TRBJ2-7; no clear D. V lost 6 bases, J lost 5 bases, and 8 bases lay in between. The CDR3 is 11 amino acids. Germline values: CDR1 PRHDT, CDR2 FYEKMQ (reference sequence). CDR3 in DNA: TGTGCCAGCAGTGGGCTTCACGAGCAGTACTTC. Protein product: CASSGLHEQYF.

The chain carries TRBV7-3 and TRBJ1-1; D is possibly TRBD1 (6 bases). This CDR3 comprises 14 residues. Per the germline V gene, CDR1 is SGHTA and CDR2 is FQGTGA. V lost 5 bases, J lost 1 base, and 11 bases lay in between. CDR3 sequence (DNA): TGTGCCAGCAGCGATGAGGGGGGGAACACTGAAGCTTTCTTT. It specifies CASSDEGGNTEAFF.

V usage is TRBV9 and J usage is TRBJ2-3, with D unclear. Germline V CDR1 and CDR2: SGDLS, YYNGEE. This CDR3 is 14 amino acids long. The ends were cut back, 3 bases at V and 0 bases at J, with 8 bases in the middle. For the CDR3, the DNA is TGTGCCAGCAGCGGCGGCTCTAGCACAGATACGCAGTATTTT. Amino acid sequence: CASSGGSSTDTQYF.